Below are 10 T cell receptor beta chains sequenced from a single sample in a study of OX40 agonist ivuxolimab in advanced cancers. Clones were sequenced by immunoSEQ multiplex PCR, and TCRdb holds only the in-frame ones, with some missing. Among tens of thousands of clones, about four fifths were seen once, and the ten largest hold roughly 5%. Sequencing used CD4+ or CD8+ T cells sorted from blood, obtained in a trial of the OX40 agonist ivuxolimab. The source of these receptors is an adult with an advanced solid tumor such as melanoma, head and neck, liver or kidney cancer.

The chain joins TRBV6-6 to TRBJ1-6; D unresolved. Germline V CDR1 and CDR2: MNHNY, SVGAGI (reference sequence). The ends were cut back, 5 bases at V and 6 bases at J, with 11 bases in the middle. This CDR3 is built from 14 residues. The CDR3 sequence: CASSRVEANSPLHF. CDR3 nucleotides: TGTGCCAGCAGTAGGGTCGAAGCTAATTCACCCCTCCACTTT.

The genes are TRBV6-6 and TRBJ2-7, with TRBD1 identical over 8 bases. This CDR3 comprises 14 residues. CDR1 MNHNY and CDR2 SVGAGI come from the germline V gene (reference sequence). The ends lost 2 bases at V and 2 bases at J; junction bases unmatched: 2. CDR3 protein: CASSYRRGPYEQYV. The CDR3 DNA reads TGTGCCAGCAGTTACCGCAGGGGGCCCTACGAGCAGTACGTC.

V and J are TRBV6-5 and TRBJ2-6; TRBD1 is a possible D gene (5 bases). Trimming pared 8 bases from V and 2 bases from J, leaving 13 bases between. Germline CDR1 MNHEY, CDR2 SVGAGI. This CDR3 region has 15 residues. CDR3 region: CASADQGAGANVLTF. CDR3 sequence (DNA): TGTGCCAGCGCCGACCAAGGGGCTGGGGCCAACGTCCTGACTTTC.

CDR3 coding DNA: TGTGCCGGGGGGACAGGGAGGAATTCACCCCTCCACTTT. This encodes CAGGTGRNSPLHF. The chain has TRBV6-1 and TRBJ1-6; TRBD1 matches at 9 bases. V shed 11 bases, J shed 7 bases, and the junction held 6 bases outside the gene matches. Looked up from germline, CDR1 is MNHNS and CDR2 is SASEGT. The CDR3 spans 13 residues.

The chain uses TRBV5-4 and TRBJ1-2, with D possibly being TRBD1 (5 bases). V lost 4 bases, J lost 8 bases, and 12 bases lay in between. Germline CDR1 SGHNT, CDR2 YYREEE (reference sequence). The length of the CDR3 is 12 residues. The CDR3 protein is CASSGDDGGYTF. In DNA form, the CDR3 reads TGTGCCAGCAGCGGGGACGACGGCGGCTACACCTTC.

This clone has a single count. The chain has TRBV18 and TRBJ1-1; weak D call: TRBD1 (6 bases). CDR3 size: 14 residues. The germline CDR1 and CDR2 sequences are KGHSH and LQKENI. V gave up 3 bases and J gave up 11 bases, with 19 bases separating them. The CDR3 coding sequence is TGTGCCAGCTCACCCCGGGACAAGACCAGTGCCGCTTTCTTT. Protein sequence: CASSPRDKTSAAFF.

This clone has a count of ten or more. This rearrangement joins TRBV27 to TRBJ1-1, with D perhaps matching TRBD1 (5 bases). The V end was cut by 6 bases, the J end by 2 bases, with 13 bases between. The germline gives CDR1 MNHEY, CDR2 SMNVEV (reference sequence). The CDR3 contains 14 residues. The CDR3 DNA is TGTGCCAGCAGCTCGGGACGAATCAACACTGAAGCTTTCTTT. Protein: CASSSGRINTEAFF.

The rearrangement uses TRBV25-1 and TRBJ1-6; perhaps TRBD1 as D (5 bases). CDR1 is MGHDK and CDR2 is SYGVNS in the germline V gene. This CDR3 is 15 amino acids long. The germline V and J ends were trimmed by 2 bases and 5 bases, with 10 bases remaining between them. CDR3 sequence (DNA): TGTGCCAGCAGTGAACTGGGACGGGATAATTCACCCCTCCACTTT. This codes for CASSELGRDNSPLHF.

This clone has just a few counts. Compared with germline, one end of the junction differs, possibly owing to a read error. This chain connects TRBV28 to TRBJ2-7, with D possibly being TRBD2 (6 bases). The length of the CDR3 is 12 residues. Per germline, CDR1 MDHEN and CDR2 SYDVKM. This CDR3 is CASSLLGTRADF. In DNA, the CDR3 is TGTGCCAGCAGTTTATTGGGGACTCGGGCGGACTTC.

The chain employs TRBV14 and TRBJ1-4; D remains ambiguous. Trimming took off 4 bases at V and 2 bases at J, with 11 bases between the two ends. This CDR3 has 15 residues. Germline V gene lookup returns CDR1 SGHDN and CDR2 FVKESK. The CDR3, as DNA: TGTGCCAGCAGCCGAGCCCAAACGACTAATGAAAAACTGTTTTTT. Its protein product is CASSRAQTTNEKLFF.